The text below deals with one T cell receptor beta chain. Its antigen is still unknown. Every patient experienced relapse after autologous stem cell transplantation, and brentuximab vedotin exposure varied. The sample is drawn from a study of PD-1 blockade in classical Hodgkin lymphoma. General observations from the study: Before treatment, TCR diversity in newly diagnosed patients was reportedly lower than in healthy donors.

The repertoire was sequenced with immunoSEQ multiplex PCR; TCRdb's copy has only in-frame clones and lacks some. Here the sample spans 66,000 or so clones, 71% being singletons. The length of the CDR3 is 13 residues. CDR1 KGHSH and CDR2 LQKENI come from the germline V gene. Trimming took 6 bases from V and 7 from J; bases not matched to a gene: 8. This sample comprised peripheral blood mononuclear cells (PBMCs), obtained before the second cycle of nivolumab. The chain uses TRBV18 and TRBJ1-1, with 7 bases aligning to TRBD1. The sequence was obtained from a human donor with classical Hodgkin lymphoma. CDR3 DNA sequence: TGTGCCAGCTCGCGGACAGGAGGTGTTGAAGCTTTCTTT. It translates to CASSRTGGVEAFF.